This TCR beta chain appears in the sequencing data of a study of regulatory T cells in long-lasting Graves disease. Study-level points and caveats: Newly diagnosed Graves' patients exceeded persistent ones in TCR diversity.

The TCR beta library used iRepertoire HTBI primers with Arm-PCR amplification of CDR3. TCRdb itself ran the multiplex PCR reads through MiXCR, one entry per CDR3 protein. The sample consists of more than 650,000 distinct CDR3 sequences, about 30% of them appearing once. Details on this clonotype: Its antigen remains unidentified.

The CDR3 length is 13 residues. The V segment lost 3 bases and the J segment 11 bases; nucleotides outside the gene matches: 8. In germline, CDR1 is SGHTA, CDR2 FQGTGA. Time point described: persistent/refractory GD, antithyroid drugs over 5 years with positive TRAb. RNA extracted from PBMCs served as the sequencing template. Here the sequenced sample was peripheral blood mononuclear cells (PBMCs), taken when the disease was refractory, from a patient treated with antithyroid drugs. The sequence was obtained from a female donor with Graves disease. J is TRBJ1-1 and V is TRBV7-3; TRBD1 aligns across 8 bases. The CDR3 loop reads CASSLTGQGEAFF. The CDR3 region has the DNA TGTGCCAGCAGCTTGACCGGACAGGGTGAGGCTTTCTTT.